This entry lists 27 T cell receptor beta chains sequenced from one sample in a study of T cell responses to AZD1222 COVID-19 vaccine. Produced via immunoSEQ multiplex PCR; TCRdb's table is partial and in-frame only. This table holds roughly 42,000 clones, 80% found once. Sequenced material: peripheral blood, taken on day 0 of AZD1222 vaccination. The receptor source for this set is an adult in good health.

The V call is TRBV2, the J call TRBJ2-5; the match to TRBD1 covers 7 bases. Trimming removed 6 bases from V and 2 bases from J; junction bases left unmatched: 3. There are 13 residues in the CDR3. Germline V gene sequence: CDR1 SNHLY, CDR2 FYNNEI. The DNA of the CDR3 is TGTGCCAGCAGGACGGGACAGCAAGAGACCCAGTACTTC. Translating it yields CASRTGQQETQYF.

The chain links TRBV4-2 to TRBJ2-1, with D possibly TRBD2 on 6 matching bases. Germline V CDR1 and CDR2: LGHNA, YNFKEQ. V was pared by 0 bases and J by 2 bases, with 8 bases between. The CDR3 runs to 15 residues. CDR3 sequence reads: CASSQDGGTYNEQFF. CDR3 in DNA: TGTGCCAGCAGCCAAGACGGGGGTACCTACAATGAGCAGTTCTTC.

The gene calls are TRBV7-9 and TRBJ1-1; 11 bases map to TRBD1. Trimming removed 0 bases from V and 4 bases from J; junction bases left unmatched: 4. This CDR3 comprises 16 residues. CDR1 SEHNR and CDR2 FQNEAQ come from the germline V gene (reference sequence). CDR3 amino acids: CASSLALGTGGTEAFF. The DNA for the CDR3 is TGTGCCAGCAGCTTAGCCCTCGGGACAGGGGGCACTGAAGCTTTCTTT. The full variable domain, completed using reference TRBV7-9 and TRBJ1-1, is DTGVSQNPRHKITKRGQNVTFRCDPISEHNRLYWYRQTLGQGPEFLTYFQNEAQLEKSRLLSDRFSAERPKGSFSTLEIQRTEQGDSAMYLCASSLALGTGGTEAFFGQGTRLTVV.

The chain's CDR3 is CASSRERSNQPQHF. CDR3 nucleotide sequence: TGTGCCAGCTCCAGGGAACGGAGCAATCAGCCCCAGCATTTT. V and J are TRBV18 and TRBJ1-5; D possibly corresponds to TRBD1 (5 bases). In germline, CDR1 is KGHSH, CDR2 LQKENI. V lost 6 bases and J lost 1, with 10 bases in between. The CDR3 loop spans 14 amino acids.

The chain uses TRBV28 and TRBJ1-2; D may be TRBD1 (5 bases). Germline loops: CDR1 MDHEN, CDR2 SYDVKM. CDR3 length: 15 residues. Trimming stripped 4 bases from V and 0 bases from J, with 12 bases between. The CDR3 protein is CASSSSSGTNYGYTF. The CDR3 DNA reads TGTGCCAGCAGTTCCTCGTCAGGGACTAACTATGGCTACACCTTC.

V gene TRBV12-3 or TRBV12-4 combines with J gene TRBJ2-1; D is unclear. This CDR3 contains 13 residues. The V gene lost 3 bases and the J gene lost 8 bases, with 11 bases spanning the gap. The CDR3 spells CASSLRPGDEQFF. In DNA, the CDR3 is TGTGCCAGCAGTTTGCGACCTGGGGATGAGCAGTTCTTC.

Relative to its sample, this clone is medium-sized. The chain couples TRBV28 to TRBJ2-5; 8 positions match TRBD1. Unmatched junction bases numbered 8, after V lost 7 bases and J lost 4 bases. This CDR3 contains 14 residues. Germline-derived CDR1 and CDR2 are MDHEN and SYDVKM. This chain's CDR3 is CASIPAGGAETQYF. CDR3 bases: TGTGCCAGCATACCTGCAGGGGGCGCAGAGACCCAGTACTTC.

This clone is a singleton in its sample. This chain links TRBV6-5 with TRBJ2-1, with 7 bases matching TRBD1. The CDR3 runs 14 residues. The junction had 8 bases not matched to a gene; V was cut back by 8 bases and J by 4 bases. Germline V gene data show CDR1 as MNHEY and CDR2 as SVGAGI. The CDR3: CASGSGTVYNEQFF. CDR3 sequence (DNA): TGTGCCAGCGGATCCGGGACAGTTTACAATGAGCAGTTCTTC.

Regarding this clone: Mismatch with germline at one junction end may stem from a read error. This chain uses TRBV6-5 with TRBJ1-5, with 8 bases that match TRBD1. Per germline, CDR1 MNHEY and CDR2 SVGAGI. The CDR3 totals 15 residues. CDR3 protein: CASTRTGISDQPQHF. DNA for the CDR3: TGTGCCAGCACCCGGACAGGGATTAGCGATCAGCCCCAGCATTTT.

The rearrangement uses TRBV24-1 and TRBJ1-5; D is unclear. The CDR3 loop spans 13 amino acids. Between the trimmed V and J ends, which lost 3 bases and 0 bases, there was a span of 2 bases. Germline V gene lookup returns CDR1 KGHDR and CDR2 SFDVKD. In nucleotides, the CDR3 is TGTGCCACCAGTGATCGTAGCAATCAGCCCCAGCATTTT. It codes for CATSDRSNQPQHF.

This clone showed up just a few times. The chain couples TRBV28 to TRBJ1-2, with D possibly matching TRBD1 (5 bases). Trimming left V 3 bases short and J 5 bases short, with 25 bases between. Germline-derived CDR1 and CDR2 are MDHEN and SYDVKM. There are 18 residues in the CDR3. The CDR3 DNA follows: TGTGCCAGCAGTTTCAATCCGAGCACAGGAGCCCTTAATTATGGCTACACCTTC. This encodes CASSFNPSTGALNYGYTF.

The chain employs TRBV3-1 (or the pseudogene TRBV3-2) and TRBJ2-5; no clear D. This CDR3 comprises 14 residues. Deletions cut 4 bases from V and 1 base from J, with 10 bases between. In germline, CDR1 is LGHDT, CDR2 YNNKEL (reference sequence). For the CDR3, the DNA is TGTGCCAGCAGCCCCCACGGCAGCCAAGAGACCCAGTACTTC. Translating it yields CASSPHGSQETQYF.

CDR3 DNA: TGTGCCAGCAGCCCAGGACAGGGTCGAGCCGGGGAGCTGTTTTTT. It translates to CASSPGQGRAGELFF. The V gene is TRBV5-6, the J gene TRBJ2-2; 8 bases are a match to TRBD1. The CDR3 spans 15 residues. The J segment lost 6 bases and the V segment lost 4 bases, leaving 8 bases of the junction unmatched. The germline CDR1 and CDR2 sequences are SGHDT and YYEEEE.

The CDR3 region is CASSPRAGFLNYGYTF. The CDR3 coding sequence is TGTGCCAGCAGCCCTCGGGCCGGTTTCCTCAACTATGGCTACACCTTC. The J gene is TRBJ1-2, the V gene TRBV7-6, with D unresolved. Trimming took off 5 bases at V and 2 bases at J, with 18 bases between the two ends. The CDR3 extends over 16 amino acids. CDR1 SGHVS and CDR2 FNYEAQ come from the germline V gene.

This clone was seen once. The chain joins TRBV13 to TRBJ2-7; D possibly corresponds to TRBD1 (6 bases). There are 15 residues in the CDR3. Trimming pared 5 bases from V and 5 bases from J, leaving 19 bases between. Germline V gene sequence: CDR1 PRHDT, CDR2 FYEKMQ (reference sequence). The CDR3 region is CASSLFVTGQNEQYF. For the CDR3, the DNA is TGTGCCAGCAGCCTATTTGTAACAGGGCAGAACGAGCAGTACTTC.

The genes are TRBV28 and TRBJ1-5; 8 bases align to TRBD1. CDR1 and CDR2 (germline): MDHEN, SYDVKM. The CDR3 runs 16 residues. J was trimmed by 3 bases and V by 6 bases; bases with no gene match: 10. The DNA of the CDR3 is TGTGCCAGCAGGTTTGGTGGACAGGGAGACAATCAGCCCCAGCATTTT. Translated: CASRFGGQGDNQPQHF.

The chain joins TRBV18 to TRBJ2-7; D perhaps matches TRBD2 (6 bases). The V gene lost 0 bases and the J gene lost 2 bases, with 17 bases spanning the gap. The CDR3 sequence is 17 residues long. Germline CDR1 KGHSH, CDR2 LQKENI. Here the CDR3 DNA reads TGTGCCAGCTCACCACCCGGAGGCGGGACGGTCACCTACGAGCAGTACTTC. Its protein product is CASSPPGGGTVTYEQYF.

The V gene is TRBV28, the J gene TRBJ2-7; 10 positions match TRBD1. With V trimmed by 2 bases and J by 7 bases, 8 bases remained unmatched. This CDR3 has 15 residues. CDR1 and CDR2 (germline): MDHEN, SYDVKM. CDR3: CASSLHGTGVGEQYF. The CDR3 bases are TGTGCCAGCAGTTTACACGGGACAGGGGTGGGGGAGCAGTACTTC.

This chain links TRBV21-1 with TRBJ1-1. TRBV21-1 represents a pseudogene. The CDR3 consists of 13 residues. CDR3 sequence: CASSKGVDTEAFF. In DNA, the CDR3 is TGTGCCAGCAGCAAAGGGGTAGACACTGAAGCTTTCTTT.

V usage is TRBV7-6 and J usage is TRBJ1-1; D gene ambiguous. V lost 2 bases and J 1 base, leaving 5 bases between the germline ends. Germline V gives CDR1 SGHVS, CDR2 FNYEAQ. The CDR3 covers 13 residues. CDR3 DNA sequence: TGTGCCAGCAGCTTACAGCAGAACACTGAAGCTTTCTTT. This translates into CASSLQQNTEAFF.

This clone was observed once. The chain carries TRBV2 and TRBJ2-2; 7 positions agree with TRBD2. The CDR3 spans 15 residues. CDR1 SNHLY and CDR2 FYNNEI come from the germline V gene. The V and J ends lost 10 bases and 3 bases, in that order; junction bases with no gene match: 11. CDR3 DNA sequence: TGTGCCAACGCGCGGGGGAGCCGAGACACCGGGGAGCTGTTTTTT. This encodes CANARGSRDTGELFF.

The J gene is TRBJ2-3, the V gene TRBV27; 9 nucleotides align to TRBD1. CDR1 is MNHEY, CDR2 SMNVEV, per germline (reference sequence). V lost 6 bases and J lost 5; bases outside the gene matches: 21. CDR3 length equals 19 residues. CDR3 region: CASRPPVTGGRLVGDTQYF. For the CDR3, the DNA is TGTGCCAGCAGACCCCCCGTGACAGGGGGGAGATTGGTAGGAGATACGCAGTATTTT.

V usage is TRBV2 and J usage is TRBJ1-2, with 7 bases aligning to TRBD1. The germline CDR1 and CDR2 sequences are SNHLY and FYNNEI. CDR3 length: 15 amino acids. Germline trimming cut 6 bases from V and 0 bases from J; bases unmatched to any gene: 7. The CDR3 spells CASSQDGQANYGYTF. For the CDR3, the DNA is TGTGCCAGCAGCCAAGACGGACAGGCTAACTATGGCTACACCTTC.

The chain recombines TRBV19 with TRBJ1-2; 9 positions match TRBD1. V was clipped by 3 bases and J by 5 bases; unmatched bases: 4. Germline CDR1 reads LNHDA; CDR2 reads SQIVND (reference sequence). The length of the CDR3 is 14 residues. CDR3 protein: CASSIGTGSYGYTF. DNA of the CDR3: TGTGCCAGTAGTATCGGGACAGGGTCATATGGCTACACCTTC.

CDR3 in DNA: TGCGCCAGCAGTGATTGGCAGGGGAGCTCCTACACCTTC. Amino acid sequence: CASSDWQGSSYTF. This sequence joins TRBV10-1 and TRBJ1-2, with D maybe TRBD1 (6 bases). In germline, CDR1 is WNHNN, CDR2 SYGVQD (reference sequence). The length of the CDR3 is 13 residues. The V and J ends lost 3 bases and 10 bases respectively, with 15 bases between them.

To note about this clone: At one end the junction does not follow the germline gene, possibly because of a read error. The genes are TRBV7-2 and TRBJ1-3; D ambiguous. This CDR3 comprises 13 residues. From germline, CDR1 is SGHTA and CDR2 FQGNSA. Here the CDR3 reads CASSLFTGDTIYF. The CDR3 DNA sequence: TGTGCCAGCAGCTTATTCACTGGAGACACCATATATTTT.

J is TRBJ1-1 and V is TRBV14; no firm D call. CDR3 length: 13 amino acids. The ends were cut back, 5 bases at V and 1 base at J, with 8 bases in the middle. Germline V gene sequence: CDR1 SGHDN, CDR2 FVKESK. The CDR3 bases are TGTGCCAGCAGCTGGGTGGAGAACACTGAAGCTTTCTTT. It encodes CASSWVENTEAFF.